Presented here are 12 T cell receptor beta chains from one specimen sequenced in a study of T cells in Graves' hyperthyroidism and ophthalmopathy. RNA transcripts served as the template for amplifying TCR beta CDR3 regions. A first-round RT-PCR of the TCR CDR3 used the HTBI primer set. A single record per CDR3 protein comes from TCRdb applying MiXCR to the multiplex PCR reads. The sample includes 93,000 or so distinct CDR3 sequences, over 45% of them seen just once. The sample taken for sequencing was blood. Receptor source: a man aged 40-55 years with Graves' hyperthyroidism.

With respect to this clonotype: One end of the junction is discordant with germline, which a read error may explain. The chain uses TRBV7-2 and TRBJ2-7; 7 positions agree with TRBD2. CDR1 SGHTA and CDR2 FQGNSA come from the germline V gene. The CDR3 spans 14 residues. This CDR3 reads CASSLTIGAGEQYF. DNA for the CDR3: TGCGCCAGCAGCTTAACCATCGGAGCGGGGGAGCAGTACTTC. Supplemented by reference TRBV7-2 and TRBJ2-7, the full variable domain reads GAGVSQSPSNKVTEKGKDVELRCDPISGHTALYWYRQSLGQGLEFLIYFQGNSAPDKSGLPSDRFSAERTGGSVSTLTIQRTQQEDSAVYLCASSLTIGAGEQYFGPGTRLTVT.

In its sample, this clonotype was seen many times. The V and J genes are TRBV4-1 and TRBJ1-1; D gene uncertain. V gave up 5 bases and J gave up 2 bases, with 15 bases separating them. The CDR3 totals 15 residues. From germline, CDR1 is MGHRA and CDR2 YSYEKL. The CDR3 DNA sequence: TGCGCCAGCAGCTCAGTAATAAATGGCAACACTGAAGCTTTCTTT. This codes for CASSSVINGNTEAFF.

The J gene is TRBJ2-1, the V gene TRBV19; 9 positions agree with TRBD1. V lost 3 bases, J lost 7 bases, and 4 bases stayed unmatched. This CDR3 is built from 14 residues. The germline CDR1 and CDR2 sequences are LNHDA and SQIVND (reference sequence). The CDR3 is CASSIGTGTNEQFF. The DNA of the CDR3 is TGTGCCAGTAGTATCGGGACAGGGACAAATGAGCAGTTCTTC.

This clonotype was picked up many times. DNA of the CDR3: TGTGCCAGCGTTCCAGCGGGCGAGAGCTCCTACGAGCAGTACTTC. This encodes CASVPAGESSYEQYF. The chain employs TRBV2 and TRBJ2-7; TRBD2 is a possible D gene (6 bases). CDR1 and CDR2 (germline): SNHLY, FYNNEI. The CDR3 is 15 amino acids. Trimming removed 8 bases at V and 0 bases at J, with 17 bases between.

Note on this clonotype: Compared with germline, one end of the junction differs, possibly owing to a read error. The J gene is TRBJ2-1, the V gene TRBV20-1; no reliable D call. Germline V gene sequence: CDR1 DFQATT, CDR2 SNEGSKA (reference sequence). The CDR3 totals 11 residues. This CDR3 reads CSASGRNEQFF. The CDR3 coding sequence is TGCAGTGCTAGTGGCCGCAATGAGCAATTCTTC.

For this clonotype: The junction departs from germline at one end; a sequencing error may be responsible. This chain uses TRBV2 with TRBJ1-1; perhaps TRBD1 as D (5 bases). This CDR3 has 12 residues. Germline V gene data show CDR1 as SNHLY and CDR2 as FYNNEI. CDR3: CASSEQGTVALF. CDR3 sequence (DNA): TGTGCCAGCAGTGAGCAGGGAACTGTAGCTCTCTTT.

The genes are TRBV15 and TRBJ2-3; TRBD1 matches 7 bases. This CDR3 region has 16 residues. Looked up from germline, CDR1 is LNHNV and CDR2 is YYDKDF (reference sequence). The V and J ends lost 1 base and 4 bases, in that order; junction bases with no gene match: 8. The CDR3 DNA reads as TGTGCCACCAGCAGAGGACCGGGGCAGGGGGCAGATACGCAGTATTTT. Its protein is CATSRGPGQGADTQYF. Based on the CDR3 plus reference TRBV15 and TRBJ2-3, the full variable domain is DAMVIQNPRYQVTQFGKPVTLSCSQTLNHNVMYWYQQKSSQAPKLLFHYYDKDFNNEADTPDNFQSRRPNTSFCFLDIRSPGLGDTAMYLCATSRGPGQGADTQYFGPGTRLTVL.

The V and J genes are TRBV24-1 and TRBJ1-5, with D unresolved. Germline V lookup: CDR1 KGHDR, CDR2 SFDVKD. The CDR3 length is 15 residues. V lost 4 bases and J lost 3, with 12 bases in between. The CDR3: CATSEAGSPNQPQHF. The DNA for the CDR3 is TGTGCCACCAGTGAGGCGGGGTCCCCCAATCAGCCCCAGCATTTT.

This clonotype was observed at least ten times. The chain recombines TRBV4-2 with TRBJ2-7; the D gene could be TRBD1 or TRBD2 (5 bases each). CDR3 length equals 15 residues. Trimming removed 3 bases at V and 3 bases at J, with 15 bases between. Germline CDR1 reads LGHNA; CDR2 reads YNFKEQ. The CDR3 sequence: CASSQTDLGDYEQYF. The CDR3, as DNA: TGTGCCAGCAGCCAGACAGACCTGGGAGACTACGAGCAGTACTTC.

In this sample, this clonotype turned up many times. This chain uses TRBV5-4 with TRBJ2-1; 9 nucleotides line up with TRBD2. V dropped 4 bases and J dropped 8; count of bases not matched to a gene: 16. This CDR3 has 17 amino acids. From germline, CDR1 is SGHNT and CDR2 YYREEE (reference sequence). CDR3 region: CASSPLDSGRGRDEQFF. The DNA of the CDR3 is TGTGCCAGCAGCCCATTAGATAGCGGGAGAGGGAGAGATGAGCAGTTCTTC.

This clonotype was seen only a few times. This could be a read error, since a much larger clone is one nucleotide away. The CDR3 here is CASSRDRERAFF. CDR3 bases: TGTGCCAGCAGCCGGGACAGGGAGCGGGCTTTCTTT. The chain recombines TRBV5-5 with TRBJ1-1; 9 bases line up with TRBD1. Per germline, CDR1 SGHKS and CDR2 YYEKEE (reference sequence). The CDR3 has 12 residues. The V segment lost 4 bases and the J segment 11 bases; nucleotides outside the gene matches: 6.

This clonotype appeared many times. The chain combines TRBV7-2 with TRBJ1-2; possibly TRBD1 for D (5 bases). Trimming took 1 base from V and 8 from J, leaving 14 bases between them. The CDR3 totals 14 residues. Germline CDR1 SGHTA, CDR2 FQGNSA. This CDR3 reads CASSLGQGIYGYTF. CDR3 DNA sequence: TGTGCCAGCAGCTTAGGCCAGGGTATTTACGGCTACACCTTC.